This entry lists 8 T cell receptor beta chains sequenced from one sample in a study of T-cell memory formation after mild COVID-19. TCRdb re-called the 5' RACE reads through MiXCR, storing one row per CDR3 protein. The data hold a few hundred thousand distinct CDR3 sequences, with approximately 9% observed a single time. Material for sequencing was PBMCs or a T cell subset sorted from them (not recorded which). The receptors were sampled from a young man who had mild COVID-19 (a few samples of this study predate the infection). Cell type and time point are not known.

The rearrangement joins TRBV28 to TRBJ2-5; 8 positions agree with TRBD1. CDR1 MDHEN and CDR2 SYDVKM come from the germline V gene. The CDR3 covers 13 residues. V gave up 8 bases and J gave up 5 bases; unmatched junction bases: 7. CDR3 amino acids: CASLDRVGETQYF. The CDR3 DNA reads as TGTGCCAGCCTGGACAGGGTTGGGGAGACCCAGTACTTC.

Only a few counts were recorded for this clonotype. This sequence may be a read error, since a much larger clone differs from it by one base. The J gene is TRBJ1-2, the V gene TRBV7-2; no firm D call. The V gene's germline CDR1 is SGHTA and CDR2 FQGNSA. The CDR3 has 13 residues. Trimming pared 1 base from V and 3 bases from J, leaving 6 bases between. CDR3 residues: CASSLGPDYGYTF. DNA of the CDR3: TGTGCCAGCAGCTTAGGACCCGACTATGGCTACACCTTC.

With regard to this clonotype: Mismatch with germline at one junction end may stem from a read error. This chain links TRBV10-3 with TRBJ2-1; D gene uncertain. From germline, CDR1 is ENHRY and CDR2 SYGVKD. The CDR3 consists of 13 residues. CDR3 nucleotide sequence: TGTGCCATCACTGAGGAAGTAACCAATGAGCAGTTCTTC. The encoded protein is CAITEEVTNEQFF.

This clonotype was seen many times. CDR3 bases: TGTGCCAGCACCCTCGGGGCTCAAGAGACCCAGTACTTC. Residues: CASTLGAQETQYF. The chain is built from TRBV3-1 and TRBJ2-5, with D perhaps TRBD1 or TRBD2 (5 bases each). The germline V and J ends were trimmed by 7 bases and 2 bases, with 11 bases remaining between them. The germline gives CDR1 LGHDT, CDR2 YNNKEL (reference sequence). The CDR3 is 13 amino acids.

In this sample, this clonotype turned up many times. The chain links TRBV4-1 to TRBJ2-3; no definite D call. The CDR3 runs to 15 residues. The germline gives CDR1 MGHRA, CDR2 YSYEKL. Trimming took off 4 bases at V and 0 bases at J, with 11 bases between the two ends. CDR3 bases: TGCGCCAGCAGCCCAAGATACGTAAGCACAGATACGCAGTATTTT. It translates to CASSPRYVSTDTQYF.

The chain is built from TRBV7-9 and TRBJ2-3, with 8 bases that match TRBD2. The CDR3 sequence is 16 residues long. The J segment lost 1 base and the V segment lost 2 bases, leaving 5 bases of the junction unmatched. CDR1 SEHNR and CDR2 FQNEAQ come from the germline V gene (reference sequence). CDR3 amino acids: CASSLLGRGGTDTQYF. CDR3 nucleotide sequence: TGTGCCAGCAGCTTATTGGGGCGGGGGGGCACAGATACGCAGTATTTT. The full variable domain, completed using reference TRBV7-9 and TRBJ2-3, is DTGVSQNPRHKITKRGQNVTFRCDPISEHNRLYWYRQTLGQGPEFLTYFQNEAQLEKSRLLSDRFSAERPKGSFSTLEIQRTEQGDSAMYLCASSLLGRGGTDTQYFGPGTRLTVL.

This clonotype has only a few counts. In DNA, the CDR3 is TGTGCCAGCAGCCCGTGGCAGGGGAATGAGCAGTTCTTC. Amino acid sequence: CASSPWQGNEQFF. This chain links TRBV12-3 or TRBV12-4 with TRBJ2-1; tentative D call: TRBD1 (6 bases). The V end was cut by 6 bases, the J end by 7 bases, with 13 bases between. The CDR3 sequence is 13 residues long.

This clonotype has a handful of counts. This chain uses TRBV13 with TRBJ2-1; maybe TRBD1 (6 bases). CDR3 size: 12 residues. The V and J ends lost 5 bases and 9 bases respectively, with 11 bases between them. Per the germline V gene, CDR1 is PRHDT and CDR2 is FYEKMQ (reference sequence). In DNA form, the CDR3 reads TGTGCCAGCAGCATCAGGGGTGGTGAGCAGTTCTTC. It is translated as CASSIRGGEQFF. The variable domain in full, completed from reference TRBV13 and TRBJ2-1, reads AAGVIQSPRHLIKEKRETATLKCYPIPRHDTVYWYQQGPGQDPQFLISFYEKMQSDKGSIPDRFSAQQFSDYHSELNMSSLELGDSALYFCASSIRGGEQFFGPGTRLTVL.